This T cell receptor (beta chain) was sequenced for a study of beta chain features in type 1 diabetes. General study results and limits: The study left unresolved whether HLA type influences TCRB rearrangement. Type 1 diabetes patients had TCRB CDR3s that were shorter (moderately but significantly so) in all four CD4+ subsets. Patients with type 1 diabetes carried fewer insertions and had more deletions at their VDJ junctions.

One heparinised blood draw averaging approximately 100 mL was given by each donor. Using CD45RO/CCR7/CD25/CD127/CD95/CD27, CD4+ naive, central memory, regulatory and stem cell-like memory cells were sorted. As every portion of the isolated RNA was reverse transcribed, the sequencing read expressed TCRB transcripts. The assay was immunoSEQ multiplex PCR, and TCRdb's table has in-frame clones only and misses some. This table holds fewer than 400,000 clones, 7% to 10% found once. CDR1 is SGHTA, CDR2 FQGNSA, per germline. The length of the CDR3 is 14 residues. The V end was cut by 3 bases, the J end by 1 base, with 9 bases between. This clone has more than one count but fewer than ten. Its target is unknown.

The clonotype comes from a man younger than 40 with type 1 diabetes. This rearrangement joins TRBV7-2 to TRBJ2-5, with D possibly being TRBD1 (6 bases). Material for sequencing was central memory CD4+ T cells from blood. The CDR3 DNA reads TGTGCCAGCAGCTTTACACAGGGCCAAGAGACCCAGTACTTC. Its protein product is CASSFTQGQETQYF.